Sequencing of this TCR beta chain was carried out in a study of cytomegalovirus exposure and HLA in healthy donors. Study-wide points: Cytomegalovirus association was assigned to about 180 TCR beta chains.

The PCR used 60 Vbeta and 13 Jbeta primers. TCRdb keeps only in-frame clones here, not all; method: immunoSEQ multiplex PCR. This repertoire shows roughly 120,000 clones, 80% found once; its top ten account for more than 3%. This CDR3 has 13 residues. CDR1 and CDR2 from the germline V gene are MGHDK and SYGVNS. V gave up 3 bases and J gave up 5 bases, with 10 bases separating them. In the case of this clone: Its antigen is undetermined.

Material for sequencing was PBMCs. This TCR came from a male donor in good health and CMV-seronegative. The V gene is TRBV25-1, the J gene TRBJ1-2; TRBD1 is a possible D gene (5 bases). CDR3 region: CASSDQGTYGYTF. The CDR3 region has the DNA TGTGCCAGCAGTGATCAGGGTACTTATGGCTACACCTTC.